These T cell receptor beta chains were read from a single sample in a study of T cell responses to AZD1222 COVID-19 vaccine. The assay was immunoSEQ multiplex PCR, and TCRdb's table has in-frame clones only and misses some. Of 100,000 to 120,000 clones detected, around 90% appear once; the ten largest clones hold 15%. The source material was peripheral blood, sampled 28 days after the second AZD1222 dose. These receptors were collected from an adult who received the AZD1222 COVID-19 vaccine. Both conserved end residues are trimmed from each CDR3. The D gene is left open where the match is weak.

D gene	V gene	J gene	CDR3 protein
TRBD1	TRBV9	TRBJ1-3	ASSVGQLAGNTIY
-	TRBV5-1	TRBJ1-3	ASSTTGNLNTIY
TRBD2	TRBV19	TRBJ2-7	ASSLGLAGMSYEQY
-	TRBV4-2	TRBJ2-1	ASSQDLGGWVNEQF
-	TRBV4-1	TRBJ2-7	ASSQVRLPAGGIYEQY
-	TRBV18	TRBJ1-6	ASSPVSAPTNSPLH
-	TRBV21-1	TRBJ1-5	ASKLKRVAHSNQPQH
-	TRBV7-9	TRBJ1-1	ASSVRDPGETEAF
-	TRBV5-1	TRBJ1-1	ASSLQFMNTEAF
TRBD1	TRBV19	TRBJ1-1	ASSNVQGGSVAF
TRBD1	TRBV10-3	TRBJ1-5	ATRTGELLNQPQH
-	TRBV7-5	TRBJ1-6	VRSVTIRQGYYSPLH
TRBD2	TRBV5-1	TRBJ2-2	ASYVRTSGSIGELF
TRBD2	TRBV10-1	TRBJ2-7	ASSWTQSGSTGYEQY
TRBD2	TRBV9	TRBJ2-3	ASSRTSGETDTQY
-	TRBV5-1	TRBJ1-2	ASSLGRLGYT
TRBD1	TRBV7-2	TRBJ1-4	ASSPGQGREKLF
-	TRBV12-3/TRBV12-4	TRBJ1-1	ASSFQGTEAF
TRBD1	TRBV5-4	TRBJ1-6	ASSAGQGVGTPLH
TRBD1	TRBV10-2	TRBJ1-5	ASSRQGASNQPQH
-	TRBV2	TRBJ1-2	ASTPQGGAPYGYT
TRBD1	TRBV6-4	TRBJ1-1	ASRNRGNTEAF
-	TRBV7-9	TRBJ1-4	ASSTPLEGGEKLF
TRBD1	TRBV28	TRBJ1-1	ASNNKIRDREKSRRMNTEAF
-	TRBV7-8	TRBJ1-1	ASSAMTVNTEAF
TRBD2	TRBV27	TRBJ2-1	ASSTGTSLGNEQF
-	TRBV7-2	TRBJ1-6	ASSSQGTSPLH
TRBD1	TRBV27	TRBJ2-1	ASSFHPGQGSDEQF
-	TRBV5-4	TRBJ2-2	ASSQGRNTGELF
-	TRBV6-5	TRBJ1-2	ASSYSSRGSGHGYT
-	TRBV5-1	TRBJ1-2	ASGSLPGYGYT
-	TRBV7-9	TRBJ2-7	ASSLEGLSSYEQY
-	TRBV4-1	TRBJ2-7	ASSQGLAFSSEQY
TRBD1	TRBV10-3	TRBJ1-3	AAQGTGGNTIY
-	TRBV15	TRBJ1-5	ATRGRPYSNQPQH
TRBD1	TRBV5-1	TRBJ2-3	ASSIPTGLGADTQY
TRBD1	TRBV11-2	TRBJ2-7	ASSLTGDDYEQY
-	TRBV6-6	TRBJ1-2	ASSPQVAAGYT
-	TRBV5-6	TRBJ2-2	ASSWNTGELF
-	TRBV30	TRBJ1-4	ACPAARERTEKLF
-	TRBV5-4	-	ASSSGPDGSYEQY
TRBD1	TRBV6-5	TRBJ1-5	ASSYSRDRVGPQH
-	TRBV27	TRBJ1-5	ASSTTGSGWANQPQH
-	TRBV4-1	TRBJ2-3	ASSQGLASTDTQY
-	TRBV15	TRBJ1-2	ATSRDRRGEGGYT
-	TRBV7-9	TRBJ1-5	ASSPEDSYQPQH
TRBD2	TRBV28	TRBJ2-7	ASRPGGRNEQY
TRBD2	TRBV19	TRBJ2-7	ASSLPGGSIYEQY
-	TRBV28	TRBJ2-5	AGTGGTQY
-	TRBV29-1	TRBJ1-1	SLRTDMNTEAF
TRBD1	TRBV18	TRBJ1-2	ASSPPGQGRNYGYT
TRBD1	TRBV6-5	TRBJ1-5	ASSARQGSNQPQH
-	TRBV6-5	TRBJ1-5	ASSPGPSWSQH
-	TRBV29-1	TRBJ1-2	SVAGTYYGYT